The 26 T cell receptor beta chains below come from one sample, sequenced in a study of cytomegalovirus exposure and HLA in healthy donors. Primers: 60 Vbeta forward and 13 Jbeta reverse. Profiled with immunoSEQ multiplex PCR; TCRdb holds only in-frame clones, not every one. The sample includes about 190,000 clones, roughly nine tenths of them seen just once. The sequencing sample was made of PBMCs. The receptor source for this set is a boy aged 2 to 10 in good health and CMV-seronegative.

The gene calls are TRBV5-6 and TRBJ2-7; 10 bases map to TRBD1. The CDR3 sequence is 15 residues long. The germline V gene encodes CDR1 SGHDT and CDR2 YYEEEE. V was clipped by 3 bases and J by 2 bases; unmatched bases: 5. Here the CDR3 reads CASSYGTGDPYEQYF. CDR3 nucleotide sequence: TGTGCCAGCAGCTACGGGACAGGGGACCCCTACGAGCAGTACTTC.

The chain combines TRBV6-5 with TRBJ1-2; D is unclear. There are 12 residues in the CDR3. The germline gives CDR1 MNHEY, CDR2 SVGAGI. Trimming shortened V by 5 bases and J by 7 bases, and 11 bases separated the two germline ends. The CDR3 sequence is CASSESGVGYTF. CDR3 sequence (DNA): TGTGCCAGCAGTGAAAGCGGGGTTGGCTACACCTTC.

The chain couples TRBV28 to TRBJ2-1, with 8 bases that match TRBD1. Germline assignment: CDR1 MDHEN and CDR2 SYDVKM. The CDR3 sequence is 13 residues long. The V segment lost 6 bases and the J segment 10 bases; nucleotides outside the gene matches: 8. CDR3 nucleotide sequence: TGTGCCAGCAGGTCCAGGGGGCGGATGGAGCAGTTCTTC. Translated, it gives CASRSRGRMEQFF.

The rearrangement uses TRBV29-1 and TRBJ2-3; weak D call: TRBD2 (6 bases). Germline values: CDR1 SQVTM, CDR2 ANQGSEA. The V and J ends lost 3 bases and 3 bases respectively, with 13 bases between them. The CDR3 is made up of 14 amino acids. The DNA of the CDR3 is TGCAGCGTTGACACAGTGGGAGGAACAGATACGCAGTATTTT. This encodes CSVDTVGGTDTQYF.

The V call is TRBV6-1, the J call TRBJ1-5, with 10 bases identical to TRBD1. Germline CDR1 and CDR2: MNHNS and SASEGT. CDR3 length: 15 amino acids. V lost 5 bases to trimming and J lost 4 bases; unmatched junction nucleotides: 5. The DNA for the CDR3 is TGTGCCAGCAGTAGGGGACAGGGGAGAAATCAGCCCCAGCATTTT. Translating gives CASSRGQGRNQPQHF.

The chain carries TRBV19 and TRBJ2-3; D not resolved. The CDR3 is 15 residues long. Germline loops: CDR1 LNHDA, CDR2 SQIVND (reference sequence). Trimming removed 3 bases from V and 1 base from J, with 11 bases in between. In nucleotides, the CDR3 is TGTGCCAGTAGTATTGAGACTGGAGGCACAGATACGCAGTATTTT. Protein: CASSIETGGTDTQYF.

J is TRBJ2-2 and V is TRBV13; 10 bases are a match to TRBD2. This CDR3 comprises 16 residues. The germline V gene encodes CDR1 PRHDT and CDR2 FYEKMQ (reference sequence). J gave up 7 bases and V 5 bases, and 10 bases lay outside the gene matches. The CDR3 here is CASSRQREGLGGELFF. In nucleotides, the CDR3 is TGTGCCAGCAGCCGACAGCGGGAGGGCCTGGGCGGGGAGCTGTTTTTT.

The rearrangement joins TRBV7-9 to TRBJ2-5; TRBD1 aligns across 9 bases. Germline assignment: CDR1 SEHNR and CDR2 FQNEAQ (reference sequence). The CDR3 has 14 amino acids. V trimming: 1 base; J trimming: 7 bases; junction bases outside the gene matches: 4. CDR3: CASSLDTGGATQYF. The CDR3 DNA reads TGTGCCAGCAGCTTAGATACAGGGGGCGCGACCCAGTACTTC.

The chain joins TRBV9 to TRBJ2-7; 10 positions agree with TRBD2. The V gene end was trimmed by 0 bases and the J gene end by 3 bases; junction bases not matched to a gene: 6. The germline CDR1 and CDR2 sequences are SGDLS and YYNGEE. The CDR3 totals 16 residues. CDR3: CASSVEGLATNYEQYF. CDR3 coding DNA: TGTGCCAGCAGCGTAGAGGGACTAGCGACCAACTACGAGCAGTACTTC.

The rearrangement links TRBV5-6 to TRBJ2-7; TRBD2 might be the D (5 bases). The V end lost 5 bases, the J end lost 2 bases, and 14 bases lay between the germline ends. The CDR3 extends over 14 amino acids. CDR1 and CDR2 from the germline V gene are SGHDT and YYEEEE. CDR3 DNA sequence: TGTGCCAGCAGTCCGGGAAACATAGCCTACGAGCAGTACTTC. Its protein is CASSPGNIAYEQYF.

This chain uses TRBV7-9 with TRBJ1-6; D is unclear. Deletions cut 2 bases from V and 0 bases from J, with 5 bases between. Germline assignment: CDR1 SEHNR and CDR2 FQNEAQ (reference sequence). The CDR3 length is 15 residues. The CDR3 reads CASSLSRSYNSPLHF. The CDR3 nucleotides read TGTGCCAGCAGCTTAAGCCGCTCCTATAATTCACCCCTCCACTTT.

Comments on this clone: Other nucleotide sequences in the sample specify the same CDR3. This chain uses TRBV30 with TRBJ1-2, with a possible D match to TRBD1 (5 bases). The CDR3 has 11 residues. Looked up from germline, CDR1 is GTSNPN and CDR2 is SVGIG (reference sequence). Trimming took 5 bases from V and 5 from J, leaving 9 bases between them. The CDR3 sequence is CAWGDSYGYTF. CDR3 coding DNA: TGTGCCTGGGGAGACAGTTATGGCTACACCTTC.

The chain recombines TRBV19 with TRBJ1-2, with D tentatively TRBD1 (5 bases). Deletions cut 6 bases from V and 6 bases from J, with 14 bases between. CDR3 length: 13 amino acids. CDR1 and CDR2 from the germline V gene are LNHDA and SQIVND (reference sequence). The CDR3 DNA sequence: TGTGCCAGTAGGACCAGGGAATCCAATGGCTACACCTTC. Protein product: CASRTRESNGYTF.

The rearrangement links TRBV6-6 to TRBJ2-3; D possibly corresponds to TRBD2 (6 bases). The ends were cut back, 2 bases at V and 5 bases at J, with 8 bases in the middle. The CDR3 loop spans 13 amino acids. Germline lookup yields CDR1 MNHNY and CDR2 SVGAGI (reference sequence). The CDR3 DNA reads as TGTGCCAGCAGTTACCCAGCGGGAGATACGCAGTATTTT. It codes for CASSYPAGDTQYF.

The chain carries TRBV2 and TRBJ1-5; TRBD1 aligns across 7 bases. The CDR3 is 15 amino acids. The V and J ends lost 6 bases and 6 bases, in that order; junction bases with no gene match: 11. Per the germline V gene, CDR1 is SNHLY and CDR2 is FYNNEI. The CDR3 DNA follows: TGTGCCAGCAGCCCCGGACAGGCCAGAGTTCAGCCCCAGCATTTT. Residues: CASSPGQARVQPQHF.

The chain carries TRBV21-1 and TRBJ1-4; the table names TRBD1, a call not compared with the DNA. TRBV21-1 is recorded as a pseudogene. The CDR3 sequence is 14 residues long. The CDR3 coding sequence is TGTGCCAGCAGTACAGGGGATGAGCGGGAAAAACTGTTTTTT. Its translation: CASSTGDEREKLFF.

The V gene is TRBV11-3, the J gene TRBJ1-1; 7 bases match TRBD1. The germline gives CDR1 SGHNT, CDR2 YENEEA. The CDR3 loop spans 15 amino acids. V shed 4 bases and J 3 bases; nucleotides not matched to a gene: 8. Here the CDR3 DNA reads TGTGCCAGCAGCTCCCTGTCCAGGGGGGACACTGAAGCTTTCTTT. Its translation: CASSSLSRGDTEAFF.

The V and J genes are TRBV5-1 and TRBJ2-2; TRBD2 is a possible D gene (6 bases). From germline, CDR1 is SGHRS and CDR2 YFSETQ. This CDR3 is 12 amino acids long. Trimming took off 3 bases at V and 7 bases at J, with 7 bases between the two ends. The chain's CDR3 is CASSYGGGELFF. DNA of the CDR3: TGCGCCAGCAGCTACGGGGGCGGGGAGCTGTTTTTT.

V and J are TRBV30 and TRBJ1-2; D is unclear. The CDR3 has 15 amino acids. Deletions cut 2 bases from V and 4 bases from J, with 17 bases between. Germline CDR1 and CDR2: GTSNPN and SVGIG (reference sequence). CDR3 in amino acids: CAWSSSGSGGYGYTF. The DNA of the CDR3 is TGTGCCTGGAGTTCGAGCGGGTCAGGTGGCTATGGCTACACCTTC.

The chain has TRBV20-1 and TRBJ2-1; D call uncertain. Deletions cut 7 bases from V and 8 bases from J, with 9 bases between. Germline V gives CDR1 DFQATT, CDR2 SNEGSKA (reference sequence). The CDR3 contains 10 residues. The CDR3 DNA follows: TGCAGTGGAGGTCCGGATGAGCAGTTCTTC. This encodes CSGGPDEQFF.

The chain combines TRBV2 with TRBJ2-1; weak D call: TRBD1 (5 bases). CDR3 length: 12 residues. The V gene's germline CDR1 is SNHLY and CDR2 FYNNEI. The germline V and J ends were trimmed by 5 bases and 9 bases, with 11 bases remaining between them. In nucleotides, the CDR3 is TGTGCCAGCAGTCCCAGGGTGGGTGAGCAGTTCTTC. Protein: CASSPRVGEQFF. The full variable domain, its missing parts supplied by reference TRBV2 and TRBJ2-1, is EPEVTQTPSHQVTQMGQEVILRCVPISNHLYFYWYRQILGQKVEFLVSFYNNEISEKSEIFDDQFSVERPDGSNFTLKIRSTKLEDSAMYFCASSPRVGEQFFGPGTRLTVL.

This chain links TRBV14 with TRBJ2-3, with 7 nucleotides matching TRBD1. Germline V gene data show CDR1 as SGHDN and CDR2 as FVKESK. The junction had 14 bases not matched to a gene; V was cut back by 3 bases and J by 8 bases. The length of the CDR3 is 16 residues. The CDR3 nucleotides are TGTGCCAGCAGCCACATCGGACAGGTGGCGTTGCTTACGCAGTATTTT. Amino acid sequence: CASSHIGQVALLTQYF.

The genes are TRBV5-8 and TRBJ1-1, with D unclear. Germline CDR1 is SGHTS and CDR2 is YDEGEE. The ends were cut back, 4 bases at V and 7 bases at J, with 8 bases in the middle. The CDR3 runs to 11 residues. The CDR3 sequence is CASSTGSEAFF. CDR3 DNA: TGTGCCAGCAGCACCGGTAGTGAAGCTTTCTTT.

The gene calls are TRBV19 and TRBJ1-3, with D hard to call. Deletions cut 3 bases from V and 3 bases from J, with 12 bases between. Germline assignment: CDR1 LNHDA and CDR2 SQIVND (reference sequence). The CDR3 has 15 residues. The CDR3 DNA follows: TGTGCCAGTAGTATTATCTCGGGGAGTGGAAACACCATATATTTT. Encoded protein: CASSIISGSGNTIYF.

This chain links TRBV4-3 with TRBJ2-2, with 7 bases fitting TRBD2. CDR1 is LGHNA, CDR2 YSLEER, per germline. The CDR3 extends over 17 amino acids. Germline trimming cut 1 base from V and 0 bases from J; bases unmatched to any gene: 5. CDR3 residues: CASSQGDYPANTGELFF. The CDR3 bases are TGCGCCAGCAGCCAAGGGGACTACCCCGCGAACACCGGGGAGCTGTTTTTT.

This clone was counted once. The chain recombines TRBV5-8 with TRBJ1-1; 7 bases are a match to TRBD1. With 0 bases clipped from V and 10 bases from J, the junction kept 9 bases outside the gene matches. The CDR3 covers 14 residues. The germline V gene has CDR1 SGHTS and CDR2 YDEGEE. CDR3 nucleotide sequence: TGTGCCAGCAGCTTGGGACAGGGAGGTTCTAGAGCTTTCTTT. Protein sequence: CASSLGQGGSRAFF.